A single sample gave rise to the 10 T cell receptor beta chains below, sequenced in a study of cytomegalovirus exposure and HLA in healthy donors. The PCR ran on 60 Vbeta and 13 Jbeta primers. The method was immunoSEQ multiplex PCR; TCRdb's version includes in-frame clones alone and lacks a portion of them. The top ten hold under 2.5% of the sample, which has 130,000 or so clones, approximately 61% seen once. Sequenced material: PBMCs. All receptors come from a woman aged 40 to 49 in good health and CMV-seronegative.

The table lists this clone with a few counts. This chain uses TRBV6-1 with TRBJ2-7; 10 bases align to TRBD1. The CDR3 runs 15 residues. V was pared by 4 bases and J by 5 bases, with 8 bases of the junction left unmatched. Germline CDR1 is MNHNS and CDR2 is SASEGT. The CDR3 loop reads CASSVRTGGWDEQYF. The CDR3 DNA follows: TGTGCCAGCAGTGTTCGGACAGGGGGGTGGGACGAGCAGTACTTC.

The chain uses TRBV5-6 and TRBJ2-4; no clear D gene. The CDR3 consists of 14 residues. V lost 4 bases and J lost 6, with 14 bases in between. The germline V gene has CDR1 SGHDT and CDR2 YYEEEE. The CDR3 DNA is TGTGCCAGCAGCCGAATTCCGGGTTCAAACATTCAGTACTTC. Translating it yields CASSRIPGSNIQYF.

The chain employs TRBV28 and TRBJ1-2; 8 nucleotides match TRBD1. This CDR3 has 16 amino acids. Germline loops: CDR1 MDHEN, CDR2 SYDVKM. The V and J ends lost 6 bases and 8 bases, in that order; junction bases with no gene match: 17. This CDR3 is CASSYGHSGQGRGYTF. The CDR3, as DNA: TGTGCCAGCAGCTATGGCCATTCCGGACAGGGTCGAGGCTACACCTTC.

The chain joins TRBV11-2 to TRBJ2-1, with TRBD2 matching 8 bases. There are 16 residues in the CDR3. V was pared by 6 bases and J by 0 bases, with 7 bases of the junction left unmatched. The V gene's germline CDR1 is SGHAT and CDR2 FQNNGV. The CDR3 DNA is TGTGCCAGCAGTTCGCGGGGGGTAAGCTCCTACAATGAGCAGTTCTTC. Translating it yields CASSSRGVSSYNEQFF. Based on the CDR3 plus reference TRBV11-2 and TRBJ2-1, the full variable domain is EAGVAQSPRYKIIEKRQSVAFWCNPISGHATLYWYQQILGQGPKLLIQFQNNGVVDDSQLPKDRFSAERLKGVDSTLKIQPAKLEDSAVYLCASSSRGVSSYNEQFFGPGTRLTVL.

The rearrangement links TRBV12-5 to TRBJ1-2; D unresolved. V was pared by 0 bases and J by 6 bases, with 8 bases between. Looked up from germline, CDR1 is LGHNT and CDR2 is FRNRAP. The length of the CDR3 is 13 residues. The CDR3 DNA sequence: TGTGCTAGTGGTTTGGTAGCGAGGGATGGCTACACCTTC. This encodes CASGLVARDGYTF.

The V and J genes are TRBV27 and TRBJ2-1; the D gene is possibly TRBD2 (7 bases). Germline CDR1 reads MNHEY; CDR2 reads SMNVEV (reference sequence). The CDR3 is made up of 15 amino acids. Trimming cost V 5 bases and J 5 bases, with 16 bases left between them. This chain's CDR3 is CASSPEGGRHNEQFF. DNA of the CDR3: TGTGCCAGCAGTCCAGAGGGGGGGCGACACAATGAGCAGTTCTTC.

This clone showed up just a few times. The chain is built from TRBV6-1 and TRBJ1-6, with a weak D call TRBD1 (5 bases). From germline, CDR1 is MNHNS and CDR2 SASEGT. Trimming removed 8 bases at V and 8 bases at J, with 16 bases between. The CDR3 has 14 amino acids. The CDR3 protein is CASGVSGVYSPLHF. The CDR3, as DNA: TGTGCCAGCGGGGTATCGGGGGTATATTCACCCCTCCACTTT.

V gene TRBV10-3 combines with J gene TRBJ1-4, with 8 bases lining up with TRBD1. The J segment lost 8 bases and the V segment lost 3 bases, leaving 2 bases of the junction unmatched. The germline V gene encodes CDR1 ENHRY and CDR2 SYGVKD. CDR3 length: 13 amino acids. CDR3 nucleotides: TGTGCCATCAGTGACAGGGGGCGGGAAAAACTGTTTTTT. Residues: CAISDRGREKLFF.

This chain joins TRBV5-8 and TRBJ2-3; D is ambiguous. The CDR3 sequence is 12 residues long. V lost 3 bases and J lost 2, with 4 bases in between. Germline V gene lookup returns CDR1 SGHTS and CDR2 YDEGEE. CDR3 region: CASSSLTDTQYF. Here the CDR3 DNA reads TGTGCCAGCAGCTCCCTCACAGATACGCAGTATTTT. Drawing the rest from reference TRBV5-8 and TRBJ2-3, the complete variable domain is EAGVTQSPTHLIKTRGQQATLRCSPISGHTSVYWYQQALGLGLQFLLWYDEGEERNRGNFPPRFSGRQFPNYSSELNVNALELEDSALYLCASSSLTDTQYFGPGTRLTVL.

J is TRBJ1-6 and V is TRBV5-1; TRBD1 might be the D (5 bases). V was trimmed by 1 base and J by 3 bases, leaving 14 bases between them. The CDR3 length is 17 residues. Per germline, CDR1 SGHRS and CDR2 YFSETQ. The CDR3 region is CASSLKRQGLYNSPLHF. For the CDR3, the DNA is TGCGCCAGCAGCTTGAAAAGGCAGGGACTCTATAATTCACCCCTCCACTTT.